Each of the 15 T cell receptor beta chains below was sequenced from the same sample in a study of blood T cell repertoires in COVID-19. The table came from immunoSEQ multiplex PCR; TCRdb's copy has only in-frame clones and leaves some out. Here the sample spans a few hundred thousand clones, roughly 83% being singletons. The sequenced sample consisted of peripheral blood. The receptors were gathered from a woman aged 50 to 65 with acute or convalescent COVID-19.

J is TRBJ1-2 and V is TRBV29-1; D perhaps matches TRBD1 (6 bases). The CDR3 has 12 amino acids. The V and J ends lost 4 bases and 7 bases respectively, with 13 bases between them. The V gene's germline CDR1 is SQVTM and CDR2 ANQGSEA. This CDR3 reads CSVGQARSGYTF. The CDR3 bases are TGCAGCGTTGGACAGGCAAGAAGTGGCTACACCTTC.

This chain links TRBV11-2 with TRBJ1-4, with D maybe TRBD1 (5 bases). Germline CDR1 SGHAT, CDR2 FQNNGV. The V end lost 1 base, the J end lost 5 bases, and 8 bases lay between the germline ends. This CDR3 spans 14 amino acids. This CDR3 reads CASSLVGENEKLFF. The CDR3 region has the DNA TGTGCCAGCAGCTTAGTAGGGGAAAATGAAAAACTGTTTTTT.

This chain uses TRBV19 with TRBJ1-5; 8 nucleotides align to TRBD1. J lost 2 bases, V lost 5 bases, and 5 bases had no gene match. The CDR3 extends over 15 amino acids. The germline CDR1 and CDR2 sequences are LNHDA and SQIVND (reference sequence). The CDR3 coding sequence is TGTGCCAGTAGTGGGACAGGTTATGGCAATCAGCCCCAGCATTTT. Amino acid sequence: CASSGTGYGNQPQHF. Variable domain in full (rest from reference TRBV19 and TRBJ1-5): DGGITQSPKYLFRKEGQNVTLSCEQNLNHDAMYWYRQDPGQGLRLIYYSQIVNDFQKGDIAEGYSVSREKKESFPLTVTSAQKNPTAFYLCASSGTGYGNQPQHFGDGTRLSIL.

The chain carries TRBV28 and TRBJ1-1; D is ambiguous. The V end was cut by 7 bases, the J end by 0 bases, with 6 bases between. This CDR3 has 12 residues. CDR1 is MDHEN and CDR2 is SYDVKM in the germline V gene. CDR3 coding DNA: TGTGCCAGCATAGACTTGAACACTGAAGCTTTCTTT. Its translation is CASIDLNTEAFF.

This rearrangement joins TRBV7-2 to TRBJ2-5, with 7 bases fitting TRBD2. The germline V gene encodes CDR1 SGHTA and CDR2 FQGNSA. J lost 1 base, V lost 6 bases, and 5 bases had no gene match. This CDR3 contains 14 residues. CDR3 region: CASRLAALQETQYF. The CDR3 DNA reads TGTGCCAGCAGGCTAGCGGCCCTCCAAGAGACCCAGTACTTC.

This clone was counted once. V gene TRBV15 combines with J gene TRBJ2-2; D is possibly TRBD1 (6 bases). The CDR3 length is 15 residues. Looked up from germline, CDR1 is LNHNV and CDR2 is YYDKDF (reference sequence). The V end was cut by 4 bases, the J end by 1 base, with 10 bases between. The CDR3 here is CATSTRQENTGELFF. The CDR3 DNA reads TGTGCCACCAGCACGCGACAGGAGAACACCGGGGAGCTGTTTTTT.

This clone is a singleton in its sample. The gene calls are TRBV4-1 and TRBJ2-7, with TRBD2 identical over 12 bases. Per germline, CDR1 MGHRA and CDR2 YSYEKL. V shed 0 bases and J 7 bases; nucleotides not matched to a gene: 16. The CDR3 spans 19 residues. CDR3 DNA sequence: TGCGCCAGCAGCCAAGAGGCTAGCGGGAGGGCCCTAGGGACGGGGGAGCAGTACTTC. This translates into CASSQEASGRALGTGEQYF.

The rearrangement links TRBV28 to TRBJ1-2; a possible D gene is TRBD1 (6 bases). V was pared by 5 bases and J by 6 bases, with 10 bases between. The CDR3 is 12 amino acids. Germline V gene lookup returns CDR1 MDHEN and CDR2 SYDVKM. This CDR3 reads CASSQGWDGYTF. In nucleotides, the CDR3 is TGTGCCAGCAGTCAGGGGTGGGATGGCTACACCTTC.

This clone is a singleton in its sample. The chain has TRBV19 and TRBJ2-7; 15 bases map to TRBD2. Germline assignment: CDR1 LNHDA and CDR2 SQIVND (reference sequence). There are 14 residues in the CDR3. Trimming cost V 10 bases and J 4 bases; bases outside gene matches: 5. The CDR3 protein is CATQGLAGGYEQYF. CDR3 DNA sequence: TGTGCCACCCAGGGACTAGCGGGAGGTTACGAGCAGTACTTC. Full variable domain (missing parts from reference TRBV19 and TRBJ2-7): DGGITQSPKYLFRKEGQNVTLSCEQNLNHDAMYWYRQDPGQGLRLIYYSQIVNDFQKGDIAEGYSVSREKKESFPLTVTSAQKNPTAFYLCATQGLAGGYEQYFGPGTRLTVT.

This rearrangement joins TRBV28 to TRBJ2-4; TRBD1 might be the D (6 bases). The CDR3 is 14 amino acids. Germline CDR1 is MDHEN and CDR2 is SYDVKM. Between the trimmed V and J ends, which lost 2 bases and 9 bases, there was a span of 14 bases. The CDR3 nucleotides are TGTGCCAGCAGTTTAGGACAGTTCGAGGGCATTCAGTACTTC. Its protein product is CASSLGQFEGIQYF.

The rearrangement uses TRBV28 and TRBJ1-6, with a tentative D call TRBD1 (6 bases). CDR1 MDHEN and CDR2 SYDVKM come from the germline V gene. The CDR3 has 15 amino acids. Deletions cut 1 base from V and 10 bases from J, with 14 bases between. CDR3 sequence reads: CASSLLQGRGSPLHF. CDR3 in DNA: TGTGCCAGCAGTTTATTACAGGGCCGGGGATCACCCCTCCACTTT.

V usage is TRBV30 and J usage is TRBJ2-2, with 8 bases aligning to TRBD2. The CDR3 sequence is 16 residues long. Germline CDR1 GTSNPN, CDR2 SVGIG (reference sequence). V shed 2 bases, J shed 3 bases, and the junction held 8 bases outside the gene matches. Written as DNA, the CDR3 is TGTGCCTGGAGTACAGAGCGGGAGAGGGACACCGGGGAGCTGTTTTTT. Its translation is CAWSTERERDTGELFF.

This CDR3 is CASSEEVRWRTEAFF. The CDR3 nucleotides are TGTGCCAGCAGTGAGGAGGTTCGGTGGCGAACTGAAGCTTTCTTT. The V call is TRBV2, the J call TRBJ1-1; no clear D gene. The CDR3 totals 15 residues. Trimming cost V 3 bases and J 5 bases, with 16 bases left between them. Looked up from germline, CDR1 is SNHLY and CDR2 is FYNNEI.

This chain links TRBV6-5 with TRBJ1-2; D is possibly TRBD1 (6 bases). Trimming took off 5 bases at V and 6 bases at J, with 16 bases between the two ends. Germline V gives CDR1 MNHEY, CDR2 SVGAGI. CDR3 length: 14 amino acids. The CDR3 loop reads CASSPQGLGDGYTF. The CDR3 DNA sequence: TGTGCCAGCAGTCCGCAGGGGTTGGGGGATGGCTACACCTTC.

In this sample, this clone turned up a few times. The chain couples TRBV15 to TRBJ2-2; 9 bases map to TRBD2. The CDR3 length is 20 residues. Germline lookup yields CDR1 LNHNV and CDR2 YYDKDF (reference sequence). The V and J ends lost 0 bases and 3 bases, in that order; junction bases with no gene match: 14. This CDR3 reads CATSRDIGLAGELHTGELFF. The CDR3 DNA is TGTGCCACCAGCAGAGATATTGGGTTAGCGGGAGAGTTGCACACCGGGGAGCTGTTTTTT.